The present T cell receptor beta chain was sequenced within a study of neurological immune-mediated disorders. Overall study results and limits: No CDR3 amino acid sequences recurred among expanded clones across subjects, suggesting private repertoires in all groups.

Losses at the gene ends were 5 bases for V and 4 bases for J; bases not matched to a gene: 14. In germline, CDR1 is DFQATT, CDR2 SNEGSKA (reference sequence). The CDR3 extends over 17 amino acids. TCRdb ran MiXCR on the 5' RACE reads and lists one entry per CDR3 protein. The sample contains about 20,000 distinct CDR3 sequences, about 10% of which appear only once. This clonotype showed up many times. Its target is not known. The chain links TRBV20-1 to TRBJ2-5; 12 nucleotides agree with TRBD2. This TCR was sampled from a woman aged 55 to 70 with HTLV-1-associated myelopathy (HAM/TSP). Sequenced input: PBMCs. CDR3 bases: TGCAGTGCTCCCGCATCCCTAGCGGGGGGGCCTCGAGAGACCCAGTACTTC. As protein: CSAPASLAGGPRETQYF.